Shown below are 26 T cell receptor beta chains from a single sample sequenced in a study of CD4 T cells in relation to SARS-CoV-2 and coronaviruses. The unexposed donors gave CD4+ T cells in about 2010-2018, prior to COVID-19. The cells were cultured for under twelve days before CD4+ T cells were isolated. Their target antigens are unknown. TCRdb's copy holds only in-frame clones and misses some; the assay was immunoSEQ multiplex PCR. The table includes around 9,700 clones, roughly 81% detected once. The specimen sequenced was CD4+ T cells from PBMCs, cultured in vitro. The receptor source for this set is a human donor in good health.

This clone was counted between two and nine times. J is TRBJ1-2 and V is TRBV4-1; 8 nucleotides match TRBD1. Per the germline V gene, CDR1 is MGHRA and CDR2 is YSYEKL. The length of the CDR3 is 15 residues. The J segment lost 4 bases and the V segment lost 3 bases, leaving 7 bases of the junction unmatched. The CDR3 DNA follows: TGCGCCAGCAGCCAGCCGGACAGGGAGGGCTATGGCTACACCTTC. Protein product: CASSQPDREGYGYTF.

The genes are TRBV10-3 and TRBJ1-3; D call uncertain. CDR1 and CDR2 from the germline V gene are ENHRY and SYGVKD. The V end was cut by 3 bases, the J end by 3 bases, with 9 bases between. This CDR3 spans 14 amino acids. CDR3 in DNA: TGTGCCATCAGTGAATGGGTAGATGGAAACACCATATATTTT. Amino acid sequence: CAISEWVDGNTIYF.

This rearrangement joins TRBV19 to TRBJ1-3; tentatively, D is TRBD1 (5 bases). V lost 5 bases and J lost 1, with 18 bases in between. This CDR3 is built from 17 residues. CDR1 LNHDA and CDR2 SQIVND come from the germline V gene (reference sequence). The CDR3 loop is CASSSGRRTPSGNTIYF. The DNA for the CDR3 is TGTGCCAGTAGTTCGGGACGTCGGACCCCTTCTGGAAACACCATATATTTT.

CDR3 sequence (DNA): TGTGCCTGGAGTAAAGGGCTAGATACGCAGTATTTT. As protein: CAWSKGLDTQYF. The chain employs TRBV30 and TRBJ2-3, with unresolved D. Per germline, CDR1 GTSNPN and CDR2 SVGIG (reference sequence). The V and J ends lost 2 bases and 5 bases respectively, with 8 bases between them. The CDR3 is 12 amino acids.

The chain is built from TRBV20-1 and TRBJ2-4; 7 bases line up with TRBD2. Germline V gives CDR1 DFQATT, CDR2 SNEGSKA (reference sequence). Germline trimming cut 3 bases from V and 6 bases from J; bases unmatched to any gene: 5. The CDR3 has 13 amino acids. Written as DNA, the CDR3 is TGCAGTGCTAGTGACGGGAGGCTAAACATTCAGTACTTC. Amino acid sequence: CSASDGRLNIQYF.

This chain links TRBV2 with TRBJ2-3, with 11 bases lining up with TRBD2. J gave up 3 bases and V 6 bases, and 5 bases lay outside the gene matches. CDR1 is SNHLY and CDR2 is FYNNEI in the germline V gene. The CDR3 is 15 residues long. The CDR3 sequence: CASRETSGITDTQYF. The CDR3, as DNA: TGTGCCAGCAGGGAGACTAGCGGGATTACAGATACGCAGTATTTT.

This clone was observed once. This chain connects TRBV6-4 to TRBJ2-1, with D unresolved. The CDR3 has 13 residues. In germline, CDR1 is MRHNA, CDR2 SNTAGT. In DNA form, the CDR3 reads TGTCCCCACCACCTCCAGGCCGACAATGAGCAGTTCTTC. Protein sequence: CPHHLQADNEQFF.

The DNA for the CDR3 is TGTGCCAGTAGTATAGGGGAGGCCGGGGAGACCCAGTACTTC. Its protein product is CASSIGEAGETQYF. This chain connects TRBV19 to TRBJ2-5, with a possible D match to TRBD2 (6 bases). The V gene's germline CDR1 is LNHDA and CDR2 SQIVND (reference sequence). Trimming cost V 1 base and J 5 bases, with 11 bases left between them. This CDR3 contains 14 residues.

The chain uses TRBV10-3 and TRBJ1-6; 8 bases map to TRBD1. The junction had 3 bases not matched to a gene; V was cut back by 7 bases and J by 10 bases. The CDR3 length is 12 residues. The germline V gene encodes CDR1 ENHRY and CDR2 SYGVKD. The CDR3 DNA follows: TGTGCCATCAAGACAGGGGACTCACCCCTCCACTTT. Residues: CAIKTGDSPLHF.

V usage is TRBV25-1 and J usage is TRBJ2-1, with D perhaps TRBD1 or TRBD2 (5 bases each). V lost 5 bases to trimming and J lost 13 bases, with 15 bases between them. This CDR3 is 12 amino acids long. CDR1 and CDR2 from the germline V gene are MGHDK and SYGVNS. The CDR3 sequence is CASSYLGASQFF. CDR3 in DNA: TGTGCCAGCAGTTATCTCGGGGCCTCTCAGTTCTTC.

This chain joins TRBV11-2 and TRBJ2-3, with D unclear. Germline V lookup: CDR1 SGHAT, CDR2 FQNNGV. The CDR3 has 17 residues. V lost 1 base to trimming and J lost 0 bases, with 14 bases between them. CDR3 residues: CASSLAQRASSTDTQYF. In nucleotides, the CDR3 is TGTGCCAGCAGCTTAGCCCAACGGGCTTCTAGCACAGATACGCAGTATTTT.

The rearrangement links TRBV4-3 to TRBJ1-4; D gene unclear. Deletions cut 1 base from V and 5 bases from J, with 11 bases between. The CDR3 contains 15 residues. Germline loops: CDR1 LGHNA, CDR2 YSLEER. The CDR3 reads CASSQALQTNEKLFF. CDR3 in DNA: TGCGCCAGCAGCCAAGCTCTACAGACAAATGAAAAACTGTTTTTT.

This clone was seen a few times. CDR3 DNA: TGTGCCAGCTCACCGCAGGGTTTATATTCCAAAAACATTCAGTACTTC. Translating it yields CASSPQGLYSKNIQYF. This chain links TRBV18 with TRBJ2-4; tentatively, D is TRBD1 (5 bases). Germline values: CDR1 KGHSH, CDR2 LQKENI. The CDR3 is 16 residues long. Trimming shortened V by 3 bases and J by 2 bases, and 14 bases separated the two germline ends.

V is TRBV4-2 and J is TRBJ2-1, with TRBD2 matching 9 bases. The ends lost 1 base at V and 4 bases at J; junction bases unmatched: 5. Looked up from germline, CDR1 is LGHNA and CDR2 is YNFKEQ. The CDR3 totals 16 residues. CDR3 amino acids: CASSQGGLAGYNEQFF. In nucleotides, the CDR3 is TGTGCCAGCAGCCAAGGGGGGCTAGCGGGATACAATGAGCAGTTCTTC.

V gene TRBV3-1 (or the pseudogene TRBV3-2) combines with J gene TRBJ2-2, with TRBD1 matching 8 bases. The CDR3 is 16 amino acids. The V gene end was trimmed by 2 bases and the J gene end by 6 bases; junction bases not matched to a gene: 8. CDR1 is LGHDT and CDR2 is YNNKEL in the germline V gene (reference sequence). This CDR3 is CASSQNSGGVSGELFF. DNA of the CDR3: TGTGCCAGCAGCCAAAATTCAGGGGGCGTATCCGGGGAGCTGTTTTTT.

The V and J genes are TRBV19 and TRBJ2-1; TRBD2 agrees at 8 bases. V dropped 10 bases and J dropped 7; count of bases not matched to a gene: 9. Germline V gene sequence: CDR1 LNHDA, CDR2 SQIVND (reference sequence). The CDR3 runs 13 residues. The DNA of the CDR3 is TGTGCCACCGGGAGCGGGGGCCAGAATGAGCAGTTCTTC. The encoded protein is CATGSGGQNEQFF. The whole variable domain, filled in from reference TRBV19 and TRBJ2-1, reads DGGITQSPKYLFRKEGQNVTLSCEQNLNHDAMYWYRQDPGQGLRLIYYSQIVNDFQKGDIAEGYSVSREKKESFPLTVTSAQKNPTAFYLCATGSGGQNEQFFGPGTRLTVL.

V gene TRBV7-9 combines with J gene TRBJ2-3, with D tentatively TRBD1 (6 bases). Germline CDR1 reads SEHNR; CDR2 reads FQNEAQ (reference sequence). This CDR3 has 14 residues. V lost 5 bases and J 2 bases, leaving 11 bases between the germline ends. CDR3: CASSLMGATDTQYF. CDR3 in DNA: TGTGCCAGCAGCCTCATGGGGGCCACAGATACGCAGTATTTT.

The chain has TRBV3-1 (or the pseudogene TRBV3-2) and TRBJ2-1, with 8 bases aligning to TRBD2. The CDR3 is made up of 13 amino acids. Germline V gene data show CDR1 as LGHDT and CDR2 as YNNKEL (reference sequence). V gave up 4 bases and J gave up 7 bases; unmatched junction bases: 3. Here the CDR3 reads CASSLSGGNEQFF. In DNA, the CDR3 is TGTGCCAGCAGCCTGTCGGGGGGGAATGAGCAGTTCTTC.

This sequence joins TRBV19 and TRBJ1-5, with no clear D. V lost 3 bases and J 0 bases, leaving 9 bases between the germline ends. The CDR3 extends over 15 amino acids. CDR1 LNHDA and CDR2 SQIVND come from the germline V gene (reference sequence). The CDR3 sequence: CASSIGYYSNQPQHF. The CDR3 DNA reads TGTGCCAGTAGTATTGGTTATTATAGCAATCAGCCCCAGCATTTT.

The chain recombines TRBV11-3 with TRBJ2-2, with D perhaps TRBD1 (5 bases). V was shortened by 1 base and J by 5 bases, with 11 bases between the two germline ends. From germline, CDR1 is SGHNT and CDR2 YENEEA. The CDR3 has 15 amino acids. CDR3 region: CASSLGGQGTGELFF. CDR3 nucleotides: TGTGCCAGCAGCTTAGGGGGTCAGGGAACCGGGGAGCTGTTTTTT.

The genes are TRBV6-4 and TRBJ1-1, with TRBD1 matching over 7 bases. The CDR3 runs to 13 residues. CDR1 MRHNA and CDR2 SNTAGT come from the germline V gene. V shed 4 bases, J shed 3 bases, and the junction held 2 bases outside the gene matches. In nucleotides, the CDR3 is TGTGCCAGCAGTGCTGACAGGGACACTGAAGCTTTCTTT. It translates to CASSADRDTEAFF.

This chain joins TRBV7-2 and TRBJ2-3; D gene ambiguous. Germline V gene data show CDR1 as SGHTA and CDR2 as FQGNSA. The V end was cut by 1 base, the J end by 6 bases, with 20 bases between. This CDR3 is built from 17 residues. The CDR3 bases are TGTGCCAGCAGCTTAGGGGTCTCGGAAGTCCCACTCGATACGCAGTATTTT. Encoded protein: CASSLGVSEVPLDTQYF.

This chain links TRBV5-1 with TRBJ2-1, with 8 bases matching TRBD2. J lost 7 bases, V lost 1 base, and 7 bases had no gene match. The V gene's germline CDR1 is SGHRS and CDR2 YFSETQ. The CDR3 is made up of 15 amino acids. CDR3 sequence (DNA): TGCGCCAGCAGCTTGAGTAGCGGGGACTTGAATGAGCAGTTCTTC. This sequence encodes CASSLSSGDLNEQFF.

This clone was seen a few times. CDR3 DNA sequence: TGTGCCATCATGAGGGACAGGGGGGAGCTGGAGCAGTACTTC. Protein product: CAIMRDRGELEQYF. The chain is built from TRBV10-3 and TRBJ2-7, with 11 bases matching TRBD1. Germline V lookup: CDR1 ENHRY, CDR2 SYGVKD. V was clipped by 7 bases and J by 7 bases; unmatched bases: 9. CDR3 length: 14 amino acids.

The chain is built from TRBV5-8 and TRBJ1-5, with 8 bases aligning to TRBD1. After removal of 0 bases from V and 8 bases from J, the junction contained 4 bases not matched to a gene. CDR1 SGHTS and CDR2 YDEGEE come from the germline V gene. This CDR3 is built from 14 residues. The CDR3 sequence is CASSLGQGTEPQHF. The CDR3 DNA is TGTGCCAGCAGCTTGGGACAGGGGACGGAGCCCCAGCATTTT. The variable domain in full, with the rest retrieved from reference TRBV5-8 and TRBJ1-5, is EAGVTQSPTHLIKTRGQQATLRCSPISGHTSVYWYQQALGLGLQFLLWYDEGEERNRGNFPPRFSGRQFPNYSSELNVNALELEDSALYLCASSLGQGTEPQHFGDGTRLSIL.

The chain recombines TRBV9 with TRBJ2-7; possible D gene TRBD2, 6 bases. Trimming left V 4 bases short and J 0 bases short, with 11 bases between. The CDR3 runs 14 residues. In germline, CDR1 is SGDLS, CDR2 YYNGEE. CDR3 nucleotide sequence: TGTGCCAGCAGCTCGGGACTCCTCTCCTACGAGCAGTACTTC. Encoded protein: CASSSGLLSYEQYF.